This T cell receptor (beta chain) was found in a study of graft-versus-host responses after intestinal transplantation. Background on the study: Multivisceral, liver-intestinal, or isolated intestinal transplants were given to recipients. Anti-thymocyte globulin served as induction for all recipients, who then took tacrolimus and steroids for about three years. The study, taken as a whole, reports: Peak GvH clone levels in circulation were associated with early post-transplant HvG declines. Allograft graft-versus-host to host-versus-graft clonal ratios ran high in patients with graft-donor T cell macrochimerism.

This clone was detected a few times. Its specificity is not known. Repertoires were generated with immunoSEQ multiplex PCR, while TCRdb's copy carries only in-frame clones and drops some. The table records about 36,000 clones, roughly 94% of them present only once. The V gene's germline CDR1 is MNHEY and CDR2 SVGAGI. Trimming shortened V by 2 bases and J by 0 bases, and 7 bases separated the two germline ends. The CDR3 length is 14 residues. Source: unstimulated CD4+ T cells sorted from spleen or lymph node cells, taken before transplant. The receptor was derived from a human donor who was the organ donor for an intestinal transplant. The chain carries TRBV6-5 and TRBJ1-1; D not certain. CDR3 nucleotide sequence: TGTGCCAGCAGTTACAGATTTTTGAACACTGAAGCTTTCTTT. As protein: CASSYRFLNTEAFF.